The entry below describes one TCR beta chain. The target antigen is unknown. The record originates from a study of naive and memory T cell subsets. Looked up from germline, CDR1 is MNHEY and CDR2 is SVGEGT. V was trimmed by 6 bases and J by 4 bases, leaving 12 bases between them. CDR3 length: 14 residues. Cells stained for CD3, CD4, CD8, CD45RA, CD27 and viability were sorted into four CD45RA/CD27 subsets. Both TRBC1 and TRBC2 were covered by a beta constant-region primer of two equimolar oligonucleotides. The ligated cDNA underwent four PCR rounds using SP2 and nested alpha and beta constant-region primers. TCRdb reanalysed the UMI-ligation and nested PCR reads using MiXCR and keeps one entry per CDR3 protein. The repertoire holds roughly 130,000 distinct CDR3 sequences, just over 35% seen once, with 0.9% in the top ten. Points from the study as a whole: Diversity fell and Gini index rose from naive through CM, EM, EMRA.

Sequencing input: central memory CD4+ T cells from blood. This TCR was recovered from a human donor in good health. J is TRBJ2-2 and V is TRBV6-2 or TRBV6-3; a possible D gene is TRBD1 (5 bases). The CDR3 nucleotides are TGTGCCAGCAGACTCAGGGATGCCACCGGGGAGCTGTTTTTT. It translates to CASRLRDATGELFF.